These 9 T cell receptor beta chains came from one sample sequenced in a study of cytomegalovirus exposure and HLA in healthy donors. Primers for the PCR totalled 60 Vbeta and 13 Jbeta. Profiling relied on immunoSEQ multiplex PCR, and the TCRdb table lists in-frame clones only, not all of them. The table includes 85,000 to 90,000 clones, about 72% detected once. Source material: PBMCs. All receptors come from a man aged 25 to 40 in good health and CMV-seronegative.

V is TRBV7-8 and J is TRBJ1-4; D gene unclear. Germline CDR1 reads SGHVS; CDR2 reads FQNEAQ. CDR3 size: 14 residues. Trimming stripped 7 bases from V and 7 bases from J, with 16 bases between. The CDR3 coding sequence is TGTGCCAGCACTCCGGGTGAAAATGGTGAAAAACTGTTTTTT. Its translation is CASTPGENGEKLFF.

V and J are TRBV7-6 and TRBJ2-3; 10 nucleotides agree with TRBD2. The trim removed 4 bases at V and 2 bases at J, leaving 12 bases unmatched. Germline CDR1 is SGHVS and CDR2 is FNYEAQ. The CDR3 is made up of 18 amino acids. The CDR3 nucleotides read TGTGCCAGCAGCTCACGGGTAACTAGCGGGGACTACACAGATACGCAGTATTTT. Translated, it gives CASSSRVTSGDYTDTQYF.

The chain combines TRBV6-5 with TRBJ2-7, with a possible D match to TRBD2 (7 bases). Germline values: CDR1 MNHEY, CDR2 SVGAGI. V dropped 2 bases and J dropped 9 bases, with 20 bases sitting between them. This CDR3 has 15 amino acids. The CDR3 DNA follows: TGTGCCAGCAGTTACGGGAGGGGGTTCCGGGTTGGGCAGTACTTC. Its protein is CASSYGRGFRVGQYF.

There are a few counts of this clone. The chain links TRBV6-1 to TRBJ1-1, with TRBD1 matching 9 bases. This CDR3 region has 14 residues. Looked up from germline, CDR1 is MNHNS and CDR2 is SASEGT. The ends lost 6 bases at V and 7 bases at J; junction bases unmatched: 9. The CDR3 DNA sequence: TGTGCCAGCAGCGTAACGACAGGGGGTAATGAAGCTTTCTTT. This codes for CASSVTTGGNEAFF.

In this sample, this clone turned up a few times. This chain connects TRBV27 to TRBJ1-1; D not resolved. V was clipped by 5 bases and J by 1 base, with 11 bases between them. Germline V gene data show CDR1 as MNHEY and CDR2 as SMNVEV (reference sequence). The CDR3 contains 14 residues. The CDR3 spells CASSPLQQNTEAFF. CDR3 bases: TGTGCCAGCAGTCCGCTACAGCAGAACACTGAAGCTTTCTTT.

The chain couples TRBV5-4 to TRBJ2-5, with D tentatively TRBD1 (5 bases). The DNA end is a closer match to TRBJ2-7, so the J assignment may be wrong. The CDR3 loop spans 14 amino acids. Germline lookup yields CDR1 SGHNT and CDR2 YYREEE (reference sequence). This CDR3 is CASSLAGAPYEQYF. CDR3 sequence (DNA): TGTGCCAGCAGCTTGGCTGGGGCCCCCTACGAGCAGTACTTC.

The chain uses TRBV19 and TRBJ1-5; TRBD1 might be the D (5 bases). The CDR3 spans 17 residues. V lost 5 bases to trimming and J lost 5 bases, with 22 bases between them. Germline lookup yields CDR1 LNHDA and CDR2 SQIVND (reference sequence). Here the CDR3 reads CASSPIKGAGFYQPQHF. CDR3 in DNA: TGTGCCAGTAGTCCTATAAAAGGGGCGGGATTTTATCAGCCCCAGCATTTT.

The chain recombines TRBV4-2 with TRBJ1-2; 9 bases line up with TRBD1. The CDR3 has 16 residues. V shed 1 base, J shed 8 bases, and the junction held 11 bases outside the gene matches. Germline V gene lookup returns CDR1 LGHNA and CDR2 YNFKEQ. This CDR3 reads CASSQAPTGGEGGYTF. In DNA, the CDR3 is TGTGCCAGCAGCCAAGCTCCGACAGGGGGTGAAGGCGGCTACACCTTC.

This chain links TRBV5-1 with TRBJ2-7, with 7 bases matching TRBD1. The trim removed 2 bases at V and 2 bases at J, leaving 4 bases unmatched. The CDR3 is made up of 14 amino acids. The germline CDR1 and CDR2 sequences are SGHRS and YFSETQ. The DNA for the CDR3 is TGCGCCAGCAGCTTCGGGACAGAAGCCTACGAGCAGTACTTC. Its translation is CASSFGTEAYEQYF.